The rows below give T cell receptor beta chains drawn from one sample of a study of blood T cell repertoires in COVID-19. The method was immunoSEQ multiplex PCR; TCRdb's version includes in-frame clones alone and lacks a portion of them. The sample includes over 350,000 clones, 88% of them seen just once. Sequencing was performed on PBMCs or T cells enriched from blood (not recorded which). The receptors here all came from a woman aged 30 to 39 with acute COVID-19. The CDR3 runs from the conserved cysteine through the conserved F or W. A D gene is named only where the DNA matches it firmly. Not all rows give a size; the values are once, few, many and, for expanded clones, a class.

size: NA; J: TRBJ1-1; D: NA; V: TRBV21-1; CDR3: CASSEPRDRGRGTEAFF; DNA: TGTGCCAGCAGCGAGCCTCGGGACAGGGGACGAGGCACTGAAGCTTTCTTT
size: once; J: TRBJ1-5; D: NA; V: TRBV27; CDR3: CASSLTVSSNQPQHF; DNA: TGTGCCAGCAGCCTGACAGTTAGTAGCAATCAGCCCCAGCATTTT
size: NA; J: TRBJ2-7; D: TRBD1; V: TRBV7-9; CDR3: CASSNTWDRGRGEQYF; DNA: TGTGCCAGCAGCAACACTTGGGACAGGGGAAGGGGCGAGCAGTACTTC
size: NA; J: TRBJ2-5; D: TRBD1; V: TRBV5-4; CDR3: CASSTRTGPETQYF; DNA: TGTGCCAGCAGCACTAGGACAGGGCCAGAGACCCAGTACTTC
size: NA; J: TRBJ1-2; D: NA; V: TRBV30; CDR3: CAWRPGRNYGYTF; DNA: TGTGCCTGGAGGCCGGGGAGAAACTATGGCTACACCTTC
size: NA; J: TRBJ2-2; D: TRBD2; V: TRBV28; CDR3: CASSLWGSGDPGELFF; DNA: TGTGCCAGCAGTTTATGGGGTAGCGGGGATCCCGGGGAGCTGTTTTTT
size: NA; J: TRBJ2-1; D: NA; V: TRBV7-2; CDR3: CASSLEGWVRSSYNEQFF; DNA: TGTGCCAGCAGCTTAGAGGGGTGGGTGAGGAGCTCCTACAATGAGCAGTTCTTC
size: once; J: TRBJ2-3; D: NA; V: TRBV7-6; CDR3: CASSPGTSTDTQYF; DNA: TGTGCCAGCAGCCCGGGGACTAGCACAGATACGCAGTATTTT
size: NA; J: TRBJ1-1; D: TRBD1; V: TRBV28; CDR3: CASSLVGQGFSNTEAFF; DNA: TGTGCCAGCAGTTTGGTTGGACAGGGGTTTAGTAACACTGAAGCTTTCTTT
size: NA; J: TRBJ1-5; D: NA; V: TRBV7-2; CDR3: CASSSRTARNQPQHF; DNA: TGTGCCAGCAGCTCCCGGACAGCTCGCAATCAGCCCCAGCATTTT
size: NA; J: TRBJ2-7; D: NA; V: TRBV7-2; CDR3: CASSVQTRVAYEQYF; DNA: TGTGCCAGCAGCGTGCAAACTCGGGTCGCCTACGAGCAGTACTTC
size: NA; J: TRBJ1-6; D: NA; V: TRBV7-2; CDR3: CASSLSFLGNSPLHF; DNA: TGTGCCAGCAGCTTGTCTTTCCTCGGGAATTCACCCCTCCACTTT
size: few; J: TRBJ2-7; D: TRBD1; V: TRBV9; CDR3: CASSVDGTVSYEQYF; DNA: TGTGCCAGCAGCGTAGACGGGACAGTCTCCTACGAGCAGTACTTC
size: few; J: TRBJ2-7; D: TRBD1; V: TRBV2; CDR3: CASNPGQGVYEQYF; DNA: TGTGCCAGCAACCCGGGACAGGGGGTGTACGAGCAGTACTTC
size: NA; J: TRBJ1-1; D: NA; V: TRBV6-1; CDR3: CASSEALVTANTEAFF; DNA: TGTGCCAGCAGTGAAGCGCTGGTTACAGCCAACACTGAAGCTTTCTTT
size: NA; J: TRBJ1-4; D: TRBD1; V: TRBV20-1; CDR3: CSASHGTVKKLFF; DNA: TGCAGTGCTAGTCATGGGACAGTCAAAAAACTGTTTTTT
size: NA; J: TRBJ1-6; D: NA; V: TRBV5-8; CDR3: CASSYVDIGSSPLHF; DNA: TGTGCCAGCAGCTACGTCGACATAGGAAGTTCACCCCTCCACTTT
size: NA; J: TRBJ2-1; D: NA; V: TRBV7-6; CDR3: CASSLEGFTGNEQFF; DNA: TGTGCCAGCAGCTTAGAAGGTTTTACAGGCAATGAGCAGTTCTTC
size: NA; J: TRBJ1-5; D: TRBD1; V: TRBV5-4; CDR3: CASRAGQGRGYGSNQPQHF; DNA: TGTGCCAGCAGGGCGGGACAGGGGAGGGGATATGGGAGCAATCAGCCCCAGCATTTT
size: NA; J: TRBJ1-1; D: TRBD1; V: TRBV18; CDR3: CASSPVRGLTEAFF; DNA: TGTGCCAGCTCACCGGTTAGGGGGCTCACTGAAGCTTTCTTT
size: NA; J: TRBJ2-7; D: TRBD1; V: TRBV29-1; CDR3: CSVLTGGREQYF; DNA: TGCAGCGTCCTGACAGGGGGCCGCGAGCAGTACTTC
size: NA; J: TRBJ2-1; D: TRBD2; V: TRBV27; CDR3: CASTSLGTSGGFSNEQFF; DNA: TGTGCCAGCACCTCCCTGGGGACTAGCGGGGGATTTTCCAATGAGCAGTTCTTC
size: NA; J: TRBJ1-5; D: NA; V: TRBV9; CDR3: CASSVGGENQPQHF; DNA: TGTGCCAGCAGCGTAGGGGGGGAAAATCAGCCCCAGCATTTT
size: NA; J: TRBJ1-2; D: NA; V: TRBV9; CDR3: CASSSPIGGAYGYTF; DNA: TGTGCCAGCTCCTCACCGATCGGGGGGGCCTATGGCTACACCTTC
size: NA; J: TRBJ2-3; D: TRBD2; V: TRBV7-3; CDR3: CASSRTSGGAGDTQYF; DNA: TGTGCCAGCAGCAGAACTAGCGGGGGGGCAGGAGATACGCAGTATTTT
size: few; J: TRBJ1-6; D: TRBD1; V: TRBV5-6; CDR3: CASSFGTGSSYNSPLHF; DNA: TGTGCCAGCAGCTTTGGGACAGGGAGCTCCTATAATTCACCCCTCCACTTT
size: few; J: TRBJ2-1; D: TRBD2; V: TRBV9; CDR3: CASSLQRGGLYNEQFF; DNA: TGTGCCAGCAGCCTTCAGCGGGGGGGATTATACAATGAGCAGTTCTTC
size: few; J: TRBJ1-2; D: NA; V: TRBV6-1; CDR3: CASSEPPNGYTF; DNA: TGTGCCAGCAGTGAACCCCCCAATGGCTACACCTTC
size: NA; J: TRBJ2-1; D: NA; V: TRBV7-2; CDR3: CASSYSTTLPYNEQFF; DNA: TGTGCCAGCAGCTACTCGACGACTCTGCCCTACAATGAGCAGTTCTTC
size: NA; J: TRBJ2-6; D: NA; V: TRBV4-2; CDR3: CASSQESSGANVLTF; DNA: TGTGCCAGCAGCCAAGAGAGCTCTGGGGCCAACGTCCTGACTTTC
size: NA; J: TRBJ2-1; D: TRBD2; V: TRBV7-7; CDR3: CASSRTSGGRYNEQFF; DNA: TGTGCCAGCAGCCGGACTAGCGGGGGCCGATACAATGAGCAGTTCTTC
size: NA; J: TRBJ2-1; D: NA; V: TRBV29-1; CDR3: CSVYKGLVSYNEQFF; DNA: TGCAGCGTTTATAAGGGGCTGGTCTCCTACAATGAGCAGTTCTTC
size: NA; J: TRBJ1-5; D: NA; V: TRBV19; CDR3: CASTRQVSQPQHF; DNA: TGTGCCAGTACACGACAGGTTAGTCAGCCCCAGCATTTT